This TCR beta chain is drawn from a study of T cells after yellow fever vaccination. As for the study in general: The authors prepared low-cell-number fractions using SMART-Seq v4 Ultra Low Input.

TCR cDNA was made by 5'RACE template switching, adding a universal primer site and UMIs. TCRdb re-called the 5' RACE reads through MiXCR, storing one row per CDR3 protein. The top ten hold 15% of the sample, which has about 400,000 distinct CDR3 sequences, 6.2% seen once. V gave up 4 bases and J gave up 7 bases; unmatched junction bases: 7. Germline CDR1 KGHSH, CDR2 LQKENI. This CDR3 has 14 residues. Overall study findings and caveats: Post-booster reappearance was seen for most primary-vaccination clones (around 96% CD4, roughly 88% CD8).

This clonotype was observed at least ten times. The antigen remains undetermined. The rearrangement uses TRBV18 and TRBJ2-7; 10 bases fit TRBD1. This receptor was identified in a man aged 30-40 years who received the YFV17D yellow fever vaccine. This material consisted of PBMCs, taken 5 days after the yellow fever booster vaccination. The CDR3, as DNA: TGTGCCAGCTCACTCCGGGACAGGGGCGGGGAGCAGTACTTC. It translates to CASSLRDRGGEQYF.